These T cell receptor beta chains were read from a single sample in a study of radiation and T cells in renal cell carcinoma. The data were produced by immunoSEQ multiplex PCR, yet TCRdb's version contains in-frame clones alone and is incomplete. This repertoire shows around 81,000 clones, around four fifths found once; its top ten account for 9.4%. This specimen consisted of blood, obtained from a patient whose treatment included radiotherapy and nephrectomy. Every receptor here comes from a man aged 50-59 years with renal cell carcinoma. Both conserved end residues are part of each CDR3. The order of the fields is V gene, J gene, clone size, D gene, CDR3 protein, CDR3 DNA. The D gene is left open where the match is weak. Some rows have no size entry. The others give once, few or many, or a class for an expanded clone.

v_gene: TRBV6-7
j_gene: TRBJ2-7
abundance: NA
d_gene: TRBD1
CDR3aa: CASSYRQGATSYEQYF
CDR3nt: TGTGCCAGCAGTTACCGGCAGGGGGCGACCTCCTACGAGCAGTACTTC

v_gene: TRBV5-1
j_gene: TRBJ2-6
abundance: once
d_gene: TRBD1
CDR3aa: CASSPSGQGANVLTF
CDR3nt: TGCGCCAGCAGCCCATCCGGACAGGGAGCCAACGTCCTGACTTTC

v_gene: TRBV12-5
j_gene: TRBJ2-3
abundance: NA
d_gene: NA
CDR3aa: CASGLGQSTDTQYF
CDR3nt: TGTGCTAGTGGTTTAGGACAGAGCACAGATACGCAGTATTTT

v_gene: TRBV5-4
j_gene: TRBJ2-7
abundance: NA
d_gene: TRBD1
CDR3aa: CASSPDPAGGEQYF
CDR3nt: TGTGCCAGCAGCCCCGACCCGGCAGGGGGCGAGCAGTACTTC

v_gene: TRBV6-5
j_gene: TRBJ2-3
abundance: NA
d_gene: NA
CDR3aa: CASSYPGMLDTQYF
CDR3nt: TGTGCCAGCAGTTACCCCGGGATGTTAGATACGCAGTATTTT

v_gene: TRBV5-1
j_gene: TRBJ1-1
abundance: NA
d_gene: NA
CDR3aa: CASSLAWGEALTEAFF
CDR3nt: TGCGCCAGCAGCTTGGCCTGGGGGGAGGCTCTCACTGAAGCTTTCTTT

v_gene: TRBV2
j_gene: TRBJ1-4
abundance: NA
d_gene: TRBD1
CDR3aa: CASSRDSNNEKLFF
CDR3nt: TGTGCCAGCAGTCGGGACAGCAATAATGAAAAACTGTTTTTT

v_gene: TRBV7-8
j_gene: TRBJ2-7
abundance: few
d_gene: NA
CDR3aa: CASSLGFGYEQYF
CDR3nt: TGTGCCAGCAGCTTAGGATTCGGCTACGAGCAGTACTTC

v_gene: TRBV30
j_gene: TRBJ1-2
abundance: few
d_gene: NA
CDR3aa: CAWMRALYGYTF
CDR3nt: TGTGCCTGGATGAGGGCGCTGTATGGCTACACCTTC

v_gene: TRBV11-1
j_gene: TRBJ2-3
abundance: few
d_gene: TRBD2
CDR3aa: CASSKTSGHTDTQYF
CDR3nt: TGTGCCAGCAGCAAGACTAGCGGCCACACAGATACGCAGTATTTT

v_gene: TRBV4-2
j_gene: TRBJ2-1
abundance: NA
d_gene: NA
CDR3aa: CASSQELTTGHEQFF
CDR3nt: TGTGCCAGCAGCCAAGAGCTAACGACGGGCCATGAGCAGTTCTTC

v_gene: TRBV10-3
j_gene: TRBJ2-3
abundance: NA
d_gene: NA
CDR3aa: CAISVGGDTDTQYF
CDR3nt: TGTGCCATCAGTGTAGGTGGGGACACAGATACGCAGTATTTT

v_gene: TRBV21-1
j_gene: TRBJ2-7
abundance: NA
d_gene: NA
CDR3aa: CATSPPGQLCEQYF
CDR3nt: TGTGCCACTTCACCTCCGGGACAGCTTTGCGAGCAGTACTTC

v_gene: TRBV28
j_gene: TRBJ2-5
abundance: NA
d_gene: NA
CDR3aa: CASSLVGATGGETQYF
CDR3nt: TGTGCCAGCAGTTTAGTAGGGGCTACCGGAGGGGAGACCCAGTACTTC

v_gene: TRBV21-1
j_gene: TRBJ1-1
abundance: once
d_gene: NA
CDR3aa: CASGKTGGMNTEAFF
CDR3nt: TGTGCCAGCGGGAAGACAGGGGGCATGAACACTGAAGCTTTCTTT

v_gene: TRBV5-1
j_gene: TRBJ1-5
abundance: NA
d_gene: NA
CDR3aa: CASSWDADSNQPQHF
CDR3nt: TGCGCCAGCAGCTGGGACGCAGATAGCAATCAGCCCCAGCATTTT

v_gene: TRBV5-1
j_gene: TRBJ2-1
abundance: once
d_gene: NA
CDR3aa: CASSLTGIASYNEQFF
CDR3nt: TGCGCCAGCAGCTTGACAGGGATCGCCTCCTACAATGAGCAGTTCTTC

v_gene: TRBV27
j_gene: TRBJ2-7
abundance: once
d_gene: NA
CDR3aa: CASRVRFGTYSYEQYF
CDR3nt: TGTGCCAGCAGGGTAAGGTTCGGGACATACTCCTACGAGCAGTACTTC

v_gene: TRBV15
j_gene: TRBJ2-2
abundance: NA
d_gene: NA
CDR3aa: CATGRGGGELFF
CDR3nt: TGTGCCACCGGGAGGGGGGGCGGGGAGCTGTTTTTT

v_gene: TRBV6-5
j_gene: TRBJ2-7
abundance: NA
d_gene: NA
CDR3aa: CASSKGYEQYF
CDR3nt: TGTGCCAGCAGCAAAGGGTACGAGCAGTACTTC

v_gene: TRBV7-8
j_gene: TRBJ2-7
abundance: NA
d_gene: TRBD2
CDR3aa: CASSTDEPGLANYEQYF
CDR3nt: TGTGCCAGCAGCACCGACGAACCAGGACTAGCGAACTACGAGCAGTACTTC

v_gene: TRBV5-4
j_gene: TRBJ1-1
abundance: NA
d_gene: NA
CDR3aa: CASSLGGSGWTNTEAFF
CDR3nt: TGTGCCAGCAGCTTGGGTGGTTCGGGTTGGACTAACACTGAAGCTTTCTTT

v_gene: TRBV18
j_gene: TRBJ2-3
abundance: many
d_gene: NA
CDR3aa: CASSGVEGSSDTQYF
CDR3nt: TGTGCCAGCTCAGGGGTGGAAGGGAGCTCGGATACGCAGTATTTT

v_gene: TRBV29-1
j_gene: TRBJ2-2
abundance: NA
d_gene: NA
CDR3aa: CSVGSDGELFF
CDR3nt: TGCAGCGTTGGTAGCGACGGGGAGCTGTTTTTT

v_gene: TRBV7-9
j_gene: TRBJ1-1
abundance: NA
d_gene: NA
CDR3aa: CASSPGPRAVLDTEAFF
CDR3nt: TGTGCCAGCAGCCCCGGCCCCAGAGCGGTGTTGGACACTGAAGCTTTCTTT

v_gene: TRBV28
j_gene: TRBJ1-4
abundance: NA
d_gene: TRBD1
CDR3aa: CASSLATGTGHEKLFF
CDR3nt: TGTGCCAGCAGTTTAGCCACCGGGACAGGGCATGAAAAACTGTTTTTT

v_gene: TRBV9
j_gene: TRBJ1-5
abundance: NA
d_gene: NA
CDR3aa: CASSVDGGNQPQHF
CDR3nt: TGTGCCAGCAGCGTAGACGGAGGCAATCAGCCCCAGCATTTT

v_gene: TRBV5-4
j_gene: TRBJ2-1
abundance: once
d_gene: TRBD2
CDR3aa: CASSLAGTKGNEQFF
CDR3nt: TGTGCCAGCAGCTTGGCAGGGACTAAAGGGAATGAGCAGTTCTTC

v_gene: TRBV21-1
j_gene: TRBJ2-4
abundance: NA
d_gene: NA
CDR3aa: CASSTKTGLNIQYF
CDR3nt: TGTGCCAGCAGCACTAAGACAGGGCTAAACATTCAGTACTTC

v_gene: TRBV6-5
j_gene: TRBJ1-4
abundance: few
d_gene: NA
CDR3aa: CASSTKPGSREKLFF
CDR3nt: TGTGCCAGCAGTACTAAACCCGGGTCTCGTGAAAAACTGTTTTTT

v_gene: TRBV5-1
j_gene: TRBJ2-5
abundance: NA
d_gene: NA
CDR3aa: CASSVMSSDEETQYF
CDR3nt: TGCGCCAGCAGCGTAATGTCGAGCGACGAAGAGACCCAGTACTTC

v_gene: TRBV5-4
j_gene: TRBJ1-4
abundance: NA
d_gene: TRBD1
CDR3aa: CASSPGGQSNEKLFF
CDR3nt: TGTGCCAGCAGCCCTGGGGGACAGTCTAATGAAAAACTGTTTTTT

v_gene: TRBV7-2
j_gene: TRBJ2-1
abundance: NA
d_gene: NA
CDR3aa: CASSLELGLSYNEQFF
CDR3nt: TGTGCCAGCAGCTTAGAATTAGGGTTGTCCTACAATGAGCAGTTCTTC

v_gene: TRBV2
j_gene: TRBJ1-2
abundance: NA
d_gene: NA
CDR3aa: CASRRTESSYGYTF
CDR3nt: TGTGCCAGCAGGAGGACAGAGAGTTCCTATGGCTACACCTTC

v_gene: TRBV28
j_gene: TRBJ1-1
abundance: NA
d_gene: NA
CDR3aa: CASSPRFLGDTEAFF
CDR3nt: TGTGCCAGCAGTCCACGATTCTTAGGCGACACTGAAGCTTTCTTT